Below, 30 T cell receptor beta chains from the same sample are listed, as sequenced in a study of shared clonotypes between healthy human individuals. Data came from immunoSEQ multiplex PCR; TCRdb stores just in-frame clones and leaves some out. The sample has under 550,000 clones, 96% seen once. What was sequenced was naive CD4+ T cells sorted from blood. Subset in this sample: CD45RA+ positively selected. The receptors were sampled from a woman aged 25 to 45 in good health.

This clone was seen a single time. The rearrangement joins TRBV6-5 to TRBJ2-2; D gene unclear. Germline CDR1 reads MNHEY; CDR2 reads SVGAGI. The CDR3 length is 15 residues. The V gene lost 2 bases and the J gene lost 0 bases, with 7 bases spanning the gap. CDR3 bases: TGTGCCAGCAGTTACGACCAACCGAACACCGGGGAGCTGTTTTTT. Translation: CASSYDQPNTGELFF.

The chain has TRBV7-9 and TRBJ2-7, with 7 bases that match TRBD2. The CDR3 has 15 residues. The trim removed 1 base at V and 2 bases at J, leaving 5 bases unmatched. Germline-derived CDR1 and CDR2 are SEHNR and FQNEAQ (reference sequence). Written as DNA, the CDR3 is TGTGCCAGCAGCTTAGACGGGGGGAAGGCCTACGAGCAGTACTTC. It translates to CASSLDGGKAYEQYF.

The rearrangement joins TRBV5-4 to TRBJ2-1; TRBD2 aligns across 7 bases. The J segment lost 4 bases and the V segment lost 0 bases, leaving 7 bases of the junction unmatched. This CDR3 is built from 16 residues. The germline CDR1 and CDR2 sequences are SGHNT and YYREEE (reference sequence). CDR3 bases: TGTGCCAGCAGCTTGGGGCTAGCGGAATTTTACAATGAGCAGTTCTTC. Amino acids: CASSLGLAEFYNEQFF.

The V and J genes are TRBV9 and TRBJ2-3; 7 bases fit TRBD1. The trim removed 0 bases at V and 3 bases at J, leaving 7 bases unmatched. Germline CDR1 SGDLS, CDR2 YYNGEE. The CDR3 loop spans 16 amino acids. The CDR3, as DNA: TGTGCCAGCAGCGTAGGTACAGGGGATCGAACAGATACGCAGTATTTT. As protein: CASSVGTGDRTDTQYF. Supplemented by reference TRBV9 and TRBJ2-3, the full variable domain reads DSGVTQTPKHLITATGQRVTLRCSPRSGDLSVYWYQQSLDQGLQFLIQYYNGEERAKGNILERFSAQQFPDLHSELNLSSLELGDSALYFCASSVGTGDRTDTQYFGPGTRLTVL.

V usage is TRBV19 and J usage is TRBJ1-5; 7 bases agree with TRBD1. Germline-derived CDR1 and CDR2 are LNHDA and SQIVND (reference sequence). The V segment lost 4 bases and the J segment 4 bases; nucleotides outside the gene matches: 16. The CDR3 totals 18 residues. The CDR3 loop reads CASSTPPLLDRLNQPQHF. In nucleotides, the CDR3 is TGTGCCAGTAGTACTCCCCCTCTCTTGGACAGGCTAAATCAGCCCCAGCATTTT. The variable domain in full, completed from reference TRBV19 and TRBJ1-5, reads DGGITQSPKYLFRKEGQNVTLSCEQNLNHDAMYWYRQDPGQGLRLIYYSQIVNDFQKGDIAEGYSVSREKKESFPLTVTSAQKNPTAFYLCASSTPPLLDRLNQPQHFGDGTRLSIL.

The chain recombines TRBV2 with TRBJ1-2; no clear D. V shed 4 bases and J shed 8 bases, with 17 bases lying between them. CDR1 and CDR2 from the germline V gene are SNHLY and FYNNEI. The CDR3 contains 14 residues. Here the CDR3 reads CASSGAQKMGGYTF. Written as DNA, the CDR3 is TGTGCCAGCAGTGGCGCTCAAAAGATGGGGGGCTACACCTTC. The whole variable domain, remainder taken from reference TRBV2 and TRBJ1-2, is EPEVTQTPSHQVTQMGQEVILRCVPISNHLYFYWYRQILGQKVEFLVSFYNNEISEKSEIFDDQFSVERPDGSNFTLKIRSTKLEDSAMYFCASSGAQKMGGYTFGSGTRLTVV.

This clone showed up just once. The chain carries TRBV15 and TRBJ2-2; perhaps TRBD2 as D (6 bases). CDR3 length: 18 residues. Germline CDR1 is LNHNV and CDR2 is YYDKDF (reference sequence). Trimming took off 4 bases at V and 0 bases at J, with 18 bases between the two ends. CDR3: CATSNPKASSANTGELFF. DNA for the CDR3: TGTGCCACCAGCAACCCTAAAGCGTCTAGCGCGAACACCGGGGAGCTGTTTTTT.

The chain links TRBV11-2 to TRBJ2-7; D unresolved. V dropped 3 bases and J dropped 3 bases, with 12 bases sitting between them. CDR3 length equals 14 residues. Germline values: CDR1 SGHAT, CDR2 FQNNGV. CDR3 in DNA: TGTGCCAGCAGCTTTCCGGGTATGGGCTACGAGCAGTACTTC. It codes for CASSFPGMGYEQYF.

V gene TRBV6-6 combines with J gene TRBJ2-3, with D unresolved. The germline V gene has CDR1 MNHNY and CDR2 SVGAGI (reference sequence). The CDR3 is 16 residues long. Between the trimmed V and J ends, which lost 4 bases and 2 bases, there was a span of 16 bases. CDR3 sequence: CASSSREPFLTDTQYF. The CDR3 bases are TGTGCCAGCAGTTCGCGCGAACCCTTCCTCACAGATACGCAGTATTTT.

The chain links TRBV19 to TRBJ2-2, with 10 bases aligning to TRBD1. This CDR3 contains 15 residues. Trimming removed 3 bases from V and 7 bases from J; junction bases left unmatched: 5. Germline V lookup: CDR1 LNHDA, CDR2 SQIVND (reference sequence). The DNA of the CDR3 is TGTGCCAGTAGTATCCGACAGGGGGCGGGCGGGGAGCTGTTTTTT. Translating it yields CASSIRQGAGGELFF.

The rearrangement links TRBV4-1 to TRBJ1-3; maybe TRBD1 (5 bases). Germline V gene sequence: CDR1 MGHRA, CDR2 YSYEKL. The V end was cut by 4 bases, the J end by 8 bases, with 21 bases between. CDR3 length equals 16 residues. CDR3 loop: CASSRPGTYGVDTIYF. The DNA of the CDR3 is TGCGCCAGCAGCCGACCCGGGACGTACGGGGTGGACACCATATATTTT.

The CDR3 DNA reads TGTGCCAGCAGTCACCCCCAAGGGGGAAACACCATATATTTT. Amino acids: CASSHPQGGNTIYF. This chain connects TRBV28 to TRBJ1-3; D remains unclear. V was shortened by 5 bases and J by 4 bases, with 12 bases between the two germline ends. CDR3 length: 14 residues. Looked up from germline, CDR1 is MDHEN and CDR2 is SYDVKM.

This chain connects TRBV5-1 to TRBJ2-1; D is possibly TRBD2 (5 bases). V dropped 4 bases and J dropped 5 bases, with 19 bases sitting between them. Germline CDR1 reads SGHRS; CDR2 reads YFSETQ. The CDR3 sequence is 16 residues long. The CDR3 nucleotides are TGCGCCAGCAGCGCCGCGGACTCAACGTTAAACAATGAGCAGTTCTTC. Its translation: CASSAADSTLNNEQFF. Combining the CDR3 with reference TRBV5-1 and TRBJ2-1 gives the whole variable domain KAGVTQTPRYLIKTRGQQVTLSCSPISGHRSVSWYQQTPGQGLQFLFEYFSETQRNKGNFPGRFSGRQFSNSRSEMNVSTLELGDSALYLCASSAADSTLNNEQFFGPGTRLTVL.

DNA of the CDR3: TGCGCCAGCAGCTCTCGGAGAAGCTCCTACGAGCAGTACTTC. This translates into CASSSRRSSYEQYF. V and J are TRBV5-1 and TRBJ2-7; no clear D gene. The V and J ends lost 3 bases and 0 bases respectively, with 10 bases between them. The germline V gene has CDR1 SGHRS and CDR2 YFSETQ. There are 14 residues in the CDR3.

CDR3 nucleotides: TGCGCCAGCAGTCCTGGACTAGCGGGGGTCCTTATCACAGATACGCAGTATTTT. Translating gives CASSPGLAGVLITDTQYF. The V gene is TRBV4-1, the J gene TRBJ2-3; TRBD2 agrees at 13 bases. CDR3 length: 18 residues. The V and J ends lost 6 bases and 2 bases, in that order; junction bases with no gene match: 11. In germline, CDR1 is MGHRA, CDR2 YSYEKL.

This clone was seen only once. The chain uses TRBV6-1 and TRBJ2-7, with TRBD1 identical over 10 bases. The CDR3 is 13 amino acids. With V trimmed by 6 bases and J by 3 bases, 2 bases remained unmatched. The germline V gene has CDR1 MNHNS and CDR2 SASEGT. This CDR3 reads CASRRDRGYEQYF. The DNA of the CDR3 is TGTGCCAGCAGGCGGGACAGGGGCTACGAGCAGTACTTC.

The DNA for the CDR3 is TGCGCCAGCAGCCAACCACTGAGGGGGCAAAGCTATGGCTACACCTTC. It translates to CASSQPLRGQSYGYTF. V usage is TRBV4-1 and J usage is TRBJ1-2, with 7 positions matching TRBD1. This CDR3 spans 16 amino acids. Germline V CDR1 and CDR2: MGHRA, YSYEKL. After removal of 2 bases from V and 4 bases from J, the junction contained 10 bases not matched to a gene.

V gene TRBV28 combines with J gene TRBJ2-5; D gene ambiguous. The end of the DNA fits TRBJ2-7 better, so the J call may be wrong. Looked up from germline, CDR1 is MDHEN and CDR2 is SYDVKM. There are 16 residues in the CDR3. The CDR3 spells CASSYRVPPLRSEQYF. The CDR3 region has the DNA TGTGCCAGCAGTTATAGGGTCCCGCCGTTAAGGTCCGAGCAGTACTTC.

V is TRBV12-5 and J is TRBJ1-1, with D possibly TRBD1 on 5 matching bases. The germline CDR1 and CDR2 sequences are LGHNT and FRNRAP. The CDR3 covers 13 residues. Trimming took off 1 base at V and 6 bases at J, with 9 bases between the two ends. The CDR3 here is CASGLAGTSEAFF. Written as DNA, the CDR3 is TGTGCTAGTGGTTTGGCAGGGACTTCTGAAGCTTTCTTT.

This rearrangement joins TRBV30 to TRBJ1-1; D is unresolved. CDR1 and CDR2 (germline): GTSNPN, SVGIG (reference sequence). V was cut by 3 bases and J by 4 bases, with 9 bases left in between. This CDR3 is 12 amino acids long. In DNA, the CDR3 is TGTGCCTGGAGCCTTAGCGGCACTGAAGCTTTCTTT. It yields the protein CAWSLSGTEAFF.

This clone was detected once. The CDR3 region is CASSPVLAGSNNEQFF. CDR3 coding DNA: TGCGCCAGCAGCCCTGTGTTAGCGGGGTCGAACAATGAGCAGTTCTTC. The chain employs TRBV5-1 and TRBJ2-1; 8 nucleotides line up with TRBD2. Germline V gives CDR1 SGHRS, CDR2 YFSETQ. Trimming removed 4 bases from V and 5 bases from J; junction bases left unmatched: 11. The CDR3 totals 16 residues.

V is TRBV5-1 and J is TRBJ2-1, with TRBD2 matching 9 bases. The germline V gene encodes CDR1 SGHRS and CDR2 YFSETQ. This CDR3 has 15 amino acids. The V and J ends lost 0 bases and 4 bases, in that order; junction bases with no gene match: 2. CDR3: CASSLVTSGYNEQFF. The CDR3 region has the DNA TGCGCCAGCAGCTTGGTCACTAGCGGGTACAATGAGCAGTTCTTC.

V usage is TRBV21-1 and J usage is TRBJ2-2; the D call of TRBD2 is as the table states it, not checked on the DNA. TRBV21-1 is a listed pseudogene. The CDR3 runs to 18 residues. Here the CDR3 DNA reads TGTGCCACCGCGCCCGGGACTAGCGGGAGGGCGGTCACCGGGGAGCTGTTTTTT. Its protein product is CATAPGTSGRAVTGELFF.

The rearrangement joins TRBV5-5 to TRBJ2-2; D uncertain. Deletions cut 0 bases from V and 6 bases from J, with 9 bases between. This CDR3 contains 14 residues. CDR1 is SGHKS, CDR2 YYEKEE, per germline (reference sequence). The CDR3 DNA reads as TGTGCCAGCAGCTTGGGGGCTCTACCCGGGGAGCTGTTTTTT. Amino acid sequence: CASSLGALPGELFF.

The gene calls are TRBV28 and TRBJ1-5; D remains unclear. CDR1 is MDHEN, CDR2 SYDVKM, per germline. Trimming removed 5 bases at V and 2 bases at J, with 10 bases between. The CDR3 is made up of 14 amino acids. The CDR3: CASSLGRGNQPQHF. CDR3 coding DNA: TGTGCCAGCAGTCTGGGAAGAGGCAATCAGCCCCAGCATTTT. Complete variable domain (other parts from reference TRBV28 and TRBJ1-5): DVKVTQSSRYLVKRTGEKVFLECVQDMDHENMFWYRQDPGLGLRLIYFSYDVKMKEKGDIPEGYSVSREKKERFSLILESASTNQTSMYLCASSLGRGNQPQHFGDGTRLSIL.

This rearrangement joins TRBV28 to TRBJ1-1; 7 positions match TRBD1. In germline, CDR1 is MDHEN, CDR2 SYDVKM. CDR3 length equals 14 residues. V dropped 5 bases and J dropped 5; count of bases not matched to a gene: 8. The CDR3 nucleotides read TGTGCCAGCAGTCCGACAGGGAAGCGAACTGAAGCTTTCTTT. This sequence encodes CASSPTGKRTEAFF.

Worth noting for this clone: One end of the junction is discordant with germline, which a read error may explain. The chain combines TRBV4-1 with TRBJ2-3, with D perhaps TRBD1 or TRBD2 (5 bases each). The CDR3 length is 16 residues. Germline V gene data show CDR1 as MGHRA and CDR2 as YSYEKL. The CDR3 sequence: CASRLAPGPSRDTQYF. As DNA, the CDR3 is TGCGCCAGCAGACTCGCTCCGGGACCCAGCAGAGATACGCAGTATTTT.

The CDR3 region is CASSLQLTQYF. CDR3 coding DNA: TGTGCCAGCAGCTTACAGCTGACGCAGTATTTT. V and J are TRBV7-2 and TRBJ2-3, with unresolved D. V shed 2 bases and J shed 9 bases, with 6 bases lying between them. Per the germline V gene, CDR1 is SGHTA and CDR2 is FQGNSA. The length of the CDR3 is 11 residues. The full variable domain, completed using reference TRBV7-2 and TRBJ2-3, is GAGVSQSPSNKVTEKGKDVELRCDPISGHTALYWYRQSLGQGLEFLIYFQGNSAPDKSGLPSDRFSAERTGGSVSTLTIQRTQQEDSAVYLCASSLQLTQYFGPGTRLTVL.

The CDR3: CASSLRDRGDEQYF. Written as DNA, the CDR3 is TGCGCCAGCAGCCTCCGGGACAGGGGCGACGAGCAGTACTTC. The V and J genes are TRBV5-1 and TRBJ2-7; 10 positions agree with TRBD1. Germline loops: CDR1 SGHRS, CDR2 YFSETQ. This CDR3 contains 14 residues. The V and J ends lost 4 bases and 5 bases, in that order; junction bases with no gene match: 6.

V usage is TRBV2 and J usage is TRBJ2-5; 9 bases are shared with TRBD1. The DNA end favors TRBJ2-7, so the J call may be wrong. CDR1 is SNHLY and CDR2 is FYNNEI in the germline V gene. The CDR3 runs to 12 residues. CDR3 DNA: TGTGCCAGCACGGGACAGGGCTACGAGCAGTACTTC. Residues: CASTGQGYEQYF.